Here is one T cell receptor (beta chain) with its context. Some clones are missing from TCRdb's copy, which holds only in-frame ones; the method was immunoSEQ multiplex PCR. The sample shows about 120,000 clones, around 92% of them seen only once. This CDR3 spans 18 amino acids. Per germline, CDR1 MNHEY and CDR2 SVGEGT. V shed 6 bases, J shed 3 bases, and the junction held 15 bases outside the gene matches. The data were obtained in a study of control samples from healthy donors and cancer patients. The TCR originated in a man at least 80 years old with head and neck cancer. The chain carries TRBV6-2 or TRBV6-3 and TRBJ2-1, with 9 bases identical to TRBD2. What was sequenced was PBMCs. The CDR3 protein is CASSLGGGLAVHYNEQFF. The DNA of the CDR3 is TGTGCCAGCAGCCTAGGGGGGGGACTAGCAGTTCACTACAATGAGCAGTTCTTC.